Reported below is one T cell receptor (beta chain). Only a few counts were recorded for this clonotype. The antigen it recognizes is unknown. The record has no base qualities; no much larger clone is one base away. Stable Graves' hyperthyroidism was defined as no progression to ophthalmopathy during 18 months of follow-up. Hyperthyroidism patients were newly diagnosed, with disease duration under 2 months, and aged 18 to 65 years. Exclusion was applied to patients with uncontrolled infections, other autoimmune diseases, pregnancy or lactation. Clinical symptoms, serum thyroxine and TRAb, thyroid ultrasound, and orbital computed tomography formed the basis for the diagnoses. PBMCs were separated from 10 ml of fresh peripheral blood using Ficoll-Paque density gradient centrifugation. Total RNA was extracted using Trizol reagent, and RNA quality was assessed on an Agilent 2100 Bioanalyzer. The TCR beta CDR3 regions were amplified from RNA transcripts. The first round of RT-PCR for the TCR CDR3 was performed with the HTBI primer set and the Qiagen OneStep RT-PCR kit. Libraries were constructed in a second round of multiplex PCR, after which size selection and purification were carried out. The libraries were sequenced on an Illumina HiSeq2000 using paired-end 100 bp reads. Per the source publication's procedure: SOAPnuke was used to process the raw data, with reads discarded if the reads contained adapters or uncalled bases, had a mean Phred below 15, or lacked an exact constant-primer or identifier match. COPE v1.2.5 was used to merge the high-quality paired reads, and each unique nucleotide sequence was defined as a clonotype. MiTCR v1.1 was used to align clonotypes to the IMGT TRBV, TRBD and TRBJ reference segments. The analysis included only V-J combinations with a frequency above 0.0001, which together covered more than 99% of the repertoires. A TCS score was defined as the ratio between F50 (clonal expansion) and ExV (chaos), using BLOSUM62-based TCRdist between CDR3 peptides within each V-J. Welch's t-statistics and random forest reduced several hundred V-J features to roughly 13, which were used in a naive Bayes classifier (R e1071). TCRdb reprocessed the public reads (quality trimming at Q25 with fastp, clone calling with MiXCR) and kept in-frame beta chains. Entries that share a CDR3 protein sequence are merged under the most common genes and DNA. These V and J calls are TCRdb output, not the study's own analysis. In all, the sample holds 350,000 to 400,000 distinct CDR3 sequences, and more than 12% of those were seen once. The ten largest clonotypes hold 32% of the sample.

This entry is derived from a study of T cells in Graves' hyperthyroidism and ophthalmopathy (dated by TCRdb to the late 2010s). Describing the broader study: Peripheral blood samples were taken at the time of initial diagnosis, prior to any treatment. A discovery cohort of about a hundred patients, roughly 45 with Graves' ophthalmopathy and 57 with stable Graves' hyperthyroidism, was used to find distinguishing TCR V-J signatures. Prospective prediction of ophthalmopathy was tested in an independent validation cohort consisting of fewer than 20 hyperthyroidism patients and more than 15 patients who later progressed to ophthalmopathy. For training and testing, the 80 to 100 patients in the discovery cohort were randomly divided in a 7:3 ratio. In six Graves' hyperthyroidism patients, the study also compared T-cell repertoires from thyroid tissue with T-cell repertoires from blood. After sampling, hyperthyroidism patients received methimazole starting at 30 mg daily, and ophthalmopathy patients received high-dose intravenous methylprednisolone. TCR Vbeta CDR3 sequencing of roughly 140 peripheral blood samples (over 40 ophthalmopathy, about 80 hyperthyroidism and some 17 progressor patients) is reported in the paper. General findings and caveats noted by the study authors: No statistical method was used to fix the sample size in advance, and group allocation was not hidden from the investigators. Blood samples also contained most of the expanded thyroid clonotypes (frequency above 0.001), which suggests that blood repertoires may reflect thyroid immune responses. During validation, the model predicted progression to ophthalmopathy a median of about 6.3 months ahead of onset, with almost 71% sensitivity and around 72% specificity. A model built on a 13 V-J signature distinguished ophthalmopathy from stable hyperthyroidism, reaching over 85% sensitivity and around 82% specificity in cross-validation and 80%/75% in testing.

CDR1 SGHDN and CDR2 FVKESK are derived from the germline V gene. V is cut by 2 bases and J by 2 bases, and the space between the germline ends is 16 bases. From the cysteine up to the phenylalanine, the CDR3 has a length of 16 residues. Only CDR3 DNA remains: 48 bases, in frame from the first base. The sample comprised blood. The rearrangement joined TRBV14 to TRBJ2-7; the D region possibly corresponds to TRBD2 (6 bases align). This TCR was sampled from a woman aged 25 to 39 with Graves' hyperthyroidism. The DNA sequence is TGTGCCAGCAGCCAAATTTCTGTGGGAGGTACCTACGAGCAGTACTTC. Protein translation: CASSQISVGGTYEQYF.